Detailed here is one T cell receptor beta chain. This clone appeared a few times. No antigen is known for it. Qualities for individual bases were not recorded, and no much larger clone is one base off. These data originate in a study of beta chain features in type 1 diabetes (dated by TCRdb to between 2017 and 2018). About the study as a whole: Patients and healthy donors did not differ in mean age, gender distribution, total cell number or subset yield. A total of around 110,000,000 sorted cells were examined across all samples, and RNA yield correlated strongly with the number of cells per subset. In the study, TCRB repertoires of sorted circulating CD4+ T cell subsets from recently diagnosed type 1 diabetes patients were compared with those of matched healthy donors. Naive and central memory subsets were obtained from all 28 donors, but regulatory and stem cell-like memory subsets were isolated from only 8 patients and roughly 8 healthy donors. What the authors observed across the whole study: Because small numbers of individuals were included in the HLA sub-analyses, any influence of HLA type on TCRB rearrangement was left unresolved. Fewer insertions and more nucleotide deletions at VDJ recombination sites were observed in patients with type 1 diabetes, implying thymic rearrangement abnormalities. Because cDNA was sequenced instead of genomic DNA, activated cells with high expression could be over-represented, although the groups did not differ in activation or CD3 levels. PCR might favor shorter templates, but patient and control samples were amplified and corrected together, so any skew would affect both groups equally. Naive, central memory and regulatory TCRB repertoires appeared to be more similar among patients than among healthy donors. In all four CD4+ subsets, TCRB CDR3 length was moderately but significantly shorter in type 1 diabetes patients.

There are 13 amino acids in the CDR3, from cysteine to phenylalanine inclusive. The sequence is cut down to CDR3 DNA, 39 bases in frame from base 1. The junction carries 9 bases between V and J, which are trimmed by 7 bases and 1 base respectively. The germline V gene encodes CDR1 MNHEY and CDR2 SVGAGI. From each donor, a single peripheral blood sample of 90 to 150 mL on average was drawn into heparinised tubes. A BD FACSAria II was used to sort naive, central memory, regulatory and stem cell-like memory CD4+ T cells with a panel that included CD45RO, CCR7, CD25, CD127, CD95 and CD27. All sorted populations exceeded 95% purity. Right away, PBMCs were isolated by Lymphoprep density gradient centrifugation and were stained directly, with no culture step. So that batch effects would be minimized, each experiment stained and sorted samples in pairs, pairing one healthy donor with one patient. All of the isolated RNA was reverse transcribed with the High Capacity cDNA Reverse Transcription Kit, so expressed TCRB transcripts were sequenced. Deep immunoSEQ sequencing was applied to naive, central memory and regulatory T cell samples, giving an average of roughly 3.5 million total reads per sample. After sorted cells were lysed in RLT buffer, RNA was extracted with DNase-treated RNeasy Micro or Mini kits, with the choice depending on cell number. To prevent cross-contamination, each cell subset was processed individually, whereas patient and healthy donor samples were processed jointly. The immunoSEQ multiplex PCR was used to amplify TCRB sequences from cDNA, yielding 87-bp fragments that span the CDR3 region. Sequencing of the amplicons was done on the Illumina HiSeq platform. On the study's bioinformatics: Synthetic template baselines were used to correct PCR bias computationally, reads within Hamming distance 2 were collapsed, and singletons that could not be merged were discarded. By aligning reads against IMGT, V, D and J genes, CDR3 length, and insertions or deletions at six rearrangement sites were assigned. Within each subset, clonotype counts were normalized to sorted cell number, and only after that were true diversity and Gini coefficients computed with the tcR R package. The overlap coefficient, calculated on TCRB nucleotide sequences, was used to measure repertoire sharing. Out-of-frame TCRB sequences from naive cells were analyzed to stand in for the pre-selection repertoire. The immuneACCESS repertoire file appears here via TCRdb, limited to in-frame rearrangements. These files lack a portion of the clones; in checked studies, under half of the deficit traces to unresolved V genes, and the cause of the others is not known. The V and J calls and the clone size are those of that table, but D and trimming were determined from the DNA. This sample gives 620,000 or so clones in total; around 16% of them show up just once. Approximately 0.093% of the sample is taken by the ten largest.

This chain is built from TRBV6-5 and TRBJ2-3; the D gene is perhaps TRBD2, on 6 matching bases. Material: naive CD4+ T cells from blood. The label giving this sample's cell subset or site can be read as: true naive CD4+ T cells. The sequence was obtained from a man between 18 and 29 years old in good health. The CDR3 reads CASIRGGTDTQYF. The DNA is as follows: TGTGCCAGCATCCGCGGGGGCACAGATACGCAGTATTTT.